This passage covers 26 T cell receptor beta chains from one sample sequenced in a study of T cell changes during pregnancy in multiple sclerosis. Only in-frame clones appear in the TCRdb table, and some are missing; sequencing was by immunoSEQ multiplex PCR. Of more than 100,000 clones in the sample, 92% are singletons; the top ten hold 0.75% to 0.95%. Sequencing was performed on peripheral blood, taken after pregnancy. These TCRs come from a female donor with multiple sclerosis, enrolled in a pregnancy study.

The chain uses TRBV7-8 and TRBJ2-1; a weak D match, TRBD2 (6 bases). V gave up 11 bases and J gave up 1 base, with 12 bases separating them. The CDR3 has 13 residues. The germline V gene encodes CDR1 SGHVS and CDR2 FQNEAQ. DNA for the CDR3: TGTGCCTCCTCAGGAGGGTCCTACAATGAGCAGTTCTTC. This encodes CASSGGSYNEQFF. The entire variable domain, with the rest obtained from reference TRBV7-8 and TRBJ2-1, is as follows: GAGVSQSPRYKVAKRGQDVALRCDPISGHVSLFWYQQALGQGPEFLTYFQNEAQLDKSGLPSDRFFAERPEGSVSTLKIQRTQQEDSAVYLCASSGGSYNEQFFGPGTRLTVL.

J is TRBJ2-1 and V is TRBV2; D possibly corresponds to TRBD1 (6 bases). The length of the CDR3 is 16 residues. Germline V CDR1 and CDR2: SNHLY, FYNNEI. V lost 8 bases, J lost 0 bases, and 17 bases lay in between. The CDR3 region has the DNA TGTGCCAGCTGGCGGACAGCGGTAAGCTCCTACAATGAGCAGTTCTTC. Translated: CASWRTAVSSYNEQFF.

This clone turned up a few times. The chain is built from TRBV7-9 and TRBJ2-1; D uncertain. Trimming pared 5 bases from V and 12 bases from J, leaving 11 bases between. In germline, CDR1 is SEHNR, CDR2 FQNEAQ (reference sequence). The CDR3 loop spans 11 amino acids. The CDR3 protein is CASSPQPVQFF. The DNA of the CDR3 is TGTGCCAGCAGCCCACAGCCCGTGCAGTTCTTC.

The chain links TRBV5-1 to TRBJ1-2; 8 bases are shared with TRBD1. J lost 6 bases, V lost 3 bases, and 7 bases had no gene match. There are 14 residues in the CDR3. Germline V CDR1 and CDR2: SGHRS, YFSETQ. The CDR3 DNA is TGCGCCAGCAGCTACGGACAGGGCATGAATGGCTACACCTTC. It codes for CASSYGQGMNGYTF.

The chain recombines TRBV14 with TRBJ2-2; D gene uncertain. This CDR3 contains 15 residues. Per the germline V gene, CDR1 is SGHDN and CDR2 is FVKESK. Trimming took 1 base from V and 1 from J, leaving 7 bases between them. The CDR3 here is CASSQVRVNTGELFF. The CDR3 coding sequence is TGTGCCAGCAGCCAAGTTCGTGTGAACACCGGGGAGCTGTTTTTT.

J is TRBJ1-5 and V is TRBV30, with TRBD1 as a possible D gene (5 bases). CDR3 length: 13 residues. V was trimmed by 0 bases and J by 4 bases, leaving 7 bases between them. The germline CDR1 and CDR2 sequences are GTSNPN and SVGIG (reference sequence). The CDR3 nucleotides read TGTGCCTGGAGTGTACAGGAGAATCAGCCCCAGCATTTT. Encoded protein: CAWSVQENQPQHF.

This clone is a singleton in its sample. CDR3: CASSPINTYEQYF. DNA for the CDR3: TGTGCCAGCAGCCCAATTAACACCTACGAGCAGTACTTC. The chain combines TRBV5-5 with TRBJ2-7; D unresolved. CDR3 size: 13 residues. The V gene lost 4 bases and the J gene lost 2 bases, with 10 bases spanning the gap. Germline V gene lookup returns CDR1 SGHKS and CDR2 YYEKEE (reference sequence).

The chain employs TRBV25-1 and TRBJ2-5, with D perhaps matching TRBD1 (5 bases). V lost 4 bases and J 4 bases, leaving 13 bases between the germline ends. The length of the CDR3 is 14 residues. The germline V gene has CDR1 MGHDK and CDR2 SYGVNS. For the CDR3, the DNA is TGTGCCAGCAGTGTTCAGGGAAGGCCAGAGACCCAGTACTTC. As protein: CASSVQGRPETQYF.

This rearrangement joins TRBV4-1 to TRBJ1-1; D possibly corresponds to TRBD1 (5 bases). The CDR3 totals 16 residues. Germline V gene lookup returns CDR1 MGHRA and CDR2 YSYEKL. The germline V and J ends were trimmed by 3 bases and 6 bases, with 20 bases remaining between them. In DNA, the CDR3 is TGCGCCAGCAGCCACCAACCGATGCAGGGAATAGCTGAAGCTTTCTTT. Its translation is CASSHQPMQGIAEAFF.

There are a few counts of this clone. V is TRBV4-3 and J is TRBJ2-1; TRBD2 matches 7 bases. CDR1 and CDR2 (germline): LGHNA, YSLEER. With V trimmed by 1 base and J by 1 base, 7 bases remained unmatched. CDR3 size: 17 residues. In DNA form, the CDR3 reads TGCGCCAGCAGCCAAGGAGAGGGCGGGGGATCCTACAATGAGCAGTTCTTC. Protein: CASSQGEGGGSYNEQFF.

The J gene is TRBJ2-2, the V gene TRBV7-3; the match to TRBD1 covers 9 bases. The CDR3 has 16 amino acids. V dropped 2 bases and J dropped 3; count of bases not matched to a gene: 4. Germline V gives CDR1 SGHTA, CDR2 FQGTGA. This chain's CDR3 is CASSLLGQGYTGELFF. DNA of the CDR3: TGTGCCAGCAGCTTATTGGGACAGGGATACACCGGGGAGCTGTTTTTT.

This chain joins TRBV2 and TRBJ2-1; 10 bases fit TRBD2. With 4 bases clipped from V and 7 bases from J, the junction kept 7 bases outside the gene matches. Germline loops: CDR1 SNHLY, CDR2 FYNNEI. The CDR3 contains 15 residues. The CDR3 protein is CASSGLAGVGNEQFF. CDR3 DNA sequence: TGTGCCAGCAGTGGTCTAGCGGGGGTCGGGAATGAGCAGTTCTTC.

The genes are TRBV20-1 and TRBJ1-2, with D perhaps matching TRBD1 (6 bases). The CDR3 spans 11 residues. Germline assignment: CDR1 DFQATT and CDR2 SNEGSKA (reference sequence). The V end lost 5 bases, the J end lost 9 bases, and 13 bases lay between the germline ends. CDR3 DNA sequence: TGCAGTGCTCAATGGACAGCTCGCTACACCTTC. Encoded protein: CSAQWTARYTF.

The rearrangement joins TRBV28 to TRBJ1-5, with 7 nucleotides matching TRBD1. Germline CDR1 MDHEN, CDR2 SYDVKM. CDR3 length: 15 amino acids. J gave up 2 bases and V 3 bases, and 4 bases lay outside the gene matches. The CDR3 is CASSFRGTGNQPQHF. In DNA, the CDR3 is TGTGCCAGCAGTTTCAGGGGGACTGGCAATCAGCCCCAGCATTTT. Based on the CDR3 plus reference TRBV28 and TRBJ1-5, the full variable domain is DVKVTQSSRYLVKRTGEKVFLECVQDMDHENMFWYRQDPGLGLRLIYFSYDVKMKEKGDIPEGYSVSREKKERFSLILESASTNQTSMYLCASSFRGTGNQPQHFGDGTRLSIL.

V and J are TRBV19 and TRBJ2-5; 8 bases match TRBD1. Germline loops: CDR1 LNHDA, CDR2 SQIVND (reference sequence). With 4 bases clipped from V and 2 bases from J, the junction kept 6 bases outside the gene matches. This CDR3 spans 15 amino acids. CDR3 region: CASSTPRTGQETQYF. The CDR3 nucleotides are TGTGCCAGTAGTACCCCCCGGACAGGGCAAGAGACCCAGTACTTC.

A single count supports this clone. The chain couples TRBV15 to TRBJ1-2, with D possibly matching TRBD1 (6 bases). CDR1 LNHNV and CDR2 YYDKDF come from the germline V gene (reference sequence). The CDR3 extends over 14 amino acids. The V gene lost 2 bases and the J gene lost 4 bases, with 11 bases spanning the gap. In DNA, the CDR3 is TGTGCCACCAGCAGAACTACAGGGCCCTATGGCTACACCTTC. This codes for CATSRTTGPYGYTF.

The chain employs TRBV29-1 and TRBJ2-1; D is perhaps TRBD1 (6 bases). Germline assignment: CDR1 SQVTM and CDR2 ANQGSEA. Trimming cost V 0 bases and J 1 base, with 13 bases left between them. This CDR3 spans 16 amino acids. CDR3 nucleotide sequence: TGCAGCGTTGAAGATGGGGGCAGGGGTTCCTACAATGAGCAGTTCTTC. Translating it yields CSVEDGGRGSYNEQFF.

The chain recombines TRBV11-2 with TRBJ2-5, with D possibly matching TRBD1 (5 bases). Trimming pared 5 bases from V and 5 bases from J, leaving 18 bases between. CDR3 length: 15 residues. CDR1 is SGHAT, CDR2 FQNNGV, per germline. The DNA for the CDR3 is TGTGCCAGCAGCGCACAGGCGTCGTTCGGGGAGACCCAGTACTTC. Translated, it gives CASSAQASFGETQYF.

The chain carries TRBV7-2 and TRBJ1-4; D is uncertain. This CDR3 has 15 residues. Per germline, CDR1 SGHTA and CDR2 FQGNSA. Trimming removed 6 bases from V and 10 bases from J, with 21 bases in between. The CDR3 bases are TGTGCCAGCAGTCGCATCGGTACAGAAGGAGGAAAACTGTTTTTT. It is translated as CASSRIGTEGGKLFF.

The chain employs TRBV7-8 and TRBJ2-2; possibly TRBD2 for D (5 bases). This CDR3 has 15 residues. Germline V lookup: CDR1 SGHVS, CDR2 FQNEAQ. The ends were cut back, 0 bases at V and 2 bases at J, with 7 bases in the middle. CDR3 sequence: CASSLATGNTGELFF. CDR3 DNA: TGTGCCAGCAGCTTAGCCACGGGAAACACCGGGGAGCTGTTTTTT.

The J gene is TRBJ2-1, the V gene TRBV29-1; tentative D call: TRBD1 (6 bases). The V gene lost 0 bases and the J gene lost 4 bases, with 16 bases spanning the gap. The V gene's germline CDR1 is SQVTM and CDR2 ANQGSEA. The length of the CDR3 is 16 residues. CDR3 nucleotides: TGCAGCGTTGAAGATCCTGGCAGGGGCATTTACAATGAGCAGTTCTTC. Amino acids: CSVEDPGRGIYNEQFF.

This clone was detected once. The rearrangement joins TRBV18 to TRBJ1-1; D not certain. Germline V CDR1 and CDR2: KGHSH, LQKENI. The CDR3 is 14 amino acids. Trimming took off 1 base at V and 4 bases at J, with 10 bases between the two ends. The chain's CDR3 is CASSPLRQVTEAFF. The CDR3 DNA reads as TGTGCCAGCTCACCACTACGGCAGGTCACTGAAGCTTTCTTT.

This chain uses TRBV7-9 with TRBJ2-1; D may be TRBD1 (6 bases). In germline, CDR1 is SEHNR, CDR2 FQNEAQ (reference sequence). This CDR3 is built from 13 residues. The V and J ends lost 5 bases and 7 bases respectively, with 12 bases between them. In DNA form, the CDR3 reads TGTGCCAGCAGCAAGGACAGTACGAATGAGCAGTTCTTC. Translation gives CASSKDSTNEQFF.

This clone occurred a few times. V gene TRBV6-1 combines with J gene TRBJ1-1; weak D call: TRBD1 (5 bases). The CDR3 contains 14 residues. The germline V gene has CDR1 MNHNS and CDR2 SASEGT. Trimming removed 4 bases at V and 4 bases at J, with 13 bases between. In DNA, the CDR3 is TGTGCCAGCAGTGGATGGGACTCATCCACTGAAGCTTTCTTT. This encodes CASSGWDSSTEAFF.

In DNA form, the CDR3 reads TGTGCCAGCAGTTGGCGGACAGGGAGAAACATTCAGTACTTC. Amino acids: CASSWRTGRNIQYF. J is TRBJ2-4 and V is TRBV2; 8 nucleotides agree with TRBD1. Germline lookup yields CDR1 SNHLY and CDR2 FYNNEI. The junction had 6 bases not matched to a gene; V was cut back by 5 bases and J by 6 bases. The CDR3 runs to 14 residues.

V gene TRBV7-9 combines with J gene TRBJ1-3; the D is unclear. The CDR3 extends over 14 amino acids. CDR1 is SEHNR and CDR2 is FQNEAQ in the germline V gene (reference sequence). V lost 1 base and J lost 4, with 8 bases in between. Here the CDR3 reads CASSLDLRGNTIYF. The CDR3 DNA is TGTGCCAGCAGCTTAGACCTCAGGGGAAACACCATATATTTT.